Listed below are T cell receptor beta chains from one sample, sequenced in a study of T cells after yellow fever vaccination. TCRdb processed the 5' RACE reads anew with MiXCR; each CDR3 protein has one entry. Among 510,000 or so distinct CDR3 sequences listed, over 15% were seen once. The sample here was PBMCs, taken 15 days after the yellow fever booster vaccination. Receptor source: a man aged 25-40 years who received the YFV17D yellow fever vaccine. The conserved cysteine and the conserved F or W are not part of the CDR3 here. The order of the fields is D gene, J gene, clone size, V gene, CDR3 protein. D genes are given only for firm matches. Not all rows give a size; the values are once, few, many and, for expanded clones, a class.

>TRBD2|TRBJ2-1|.|TRBV20-1
SASGGRGDNEQF
>.|TRBJ2-6|.|TRBV6-2/TRBV6-3
ASRSYAVAGANVLT
>TRBD1|TRBJ2-7|.|TRBV5-5
ASSSGQGWEQY
>.|TRBJ2-7|.|TRBV20-1
SARGISGPTYEQY
>.|TRBJ2-5|.|TRBV20-1
SAHSGSLGGETQY
>.|TRBJ1-4|.|TRBV4-3
ASSYTGSGSVEKLF
>TRBD1|TRBJ2-3|few|TRBV20-1
SARDRDRGADTQY
>.|TRBJ2-5|few|TRBV5-6
ASSSKPSRETQY
>.|TRBJ2-1|.|TRBV29-1
SVVFRDYNEQF
>.|TRBJ1-3|few|TRBV12-3/TRBV12-4
ASSQVASNTIY
>.|TRBJ2-7|.|TRBV7-6
ASSLGQVSGEQY
>.|TRBJ1-4|few|TRBV20-1
SAKKTAEKLF
>.|TRBJ2-7|.|TRBV10-3
AIFGSDSGEQY
>TRBD1|TRBJ2-1|.|TRBV18
ASSQETGLRYNEQF
>.|TRBJ2-3|.|TRBV15
ATTPFRDVSTDTQY
>.|TRBJ1-6|many|TRBV7-6
ASSLGDSGARNSPLH
>.|TRBJ1-5|few|TRBV30
AWSEQIDQPQH
>.|TRBJ2-2|few|TRBV27
ASSFYRELNTGELF
>.|TRBJ2-3|once|TRBV28
ASNPAGASDTQY
>.|TRBJ1-6|.|TRBV10-3
AISESGDSPLH
>.|TRBJ2-3|few|TRBV27
ASSSFYTGTPDTDTQY
>TRBD1|TRBJ2-3|few|TRBV12-3/TRBV12-4
ASQRDRGTDTQY
>TRBD2|TRBJ2-3|.|TRBV20-1
SASGLAGVPSSTDTQY
>TRBD1|TRBJ2-6|few|TRBV19
ASSTLQGSGANVLT
>.|TRBJ2-5|.|TRBV4-3
ASSQGQLIQETQY
>.|TRBJ2-3|.|TRBV30
AWSVGIAQY
>.|TRBJ1-5|few|TRBV7-6
ASSLEGGFGNQPQH
>.|TRBJ2-7|.|TRBV27
ASSGPQVGDEQY
>.|TRBJ2-7|.|TRBV28
ASRRASEYEQY
>.|TRBJ2-1|.|TRBV5-1
ASSLAWSESSEQF
>.|TRBJ2-5|few|TRBV29-1
SVVSGRETQY
>.|TRBJ1-2|few|TRBV28
ASSPVRGSPYGYT
>.|TRBJ1-1|few|TRBV28
ASMQGTTEAF
>TRBD1|TRBJ2-2|few|TRBV2
ASRRQGETGELF